Each of the 16 T cell receptor beta chains below was sequenced from the same sample in a study of blood T cell repertoires in COVID-19 (dated by TCRdb to about 2020). The receptor library was made with the immunoSEQ multiplex PCR assay. TCRdb obtained this table from immuneACCESS and retained in-frame rearrangements with V and J assigned. These tables miss some clones; where compared with another copy, unresolved V genes account for less than half of the shortfall, and the remainder is unexplained. This sample has about 160,000 clones in its table, and about 80% of those were observed once. Less than 2.5% of the sample belongs to the ten largest clones. Sequenced input: peripheral blood. These receptors all come from a man in his sixties or seventies with acute or convalescent COVID-19.

The gene calls are TRBV6-5 and TRBJ2-1, with 8 bases fitting TRBD2. The length of the CDR3 is 15 residues. Germline loops: CDR1 MNHEY, CDR2 SVGAGI. Trimming at V came to 5 bases and at J to 9 bases, leaving 12 bases not matched to a gene. DNA of the CDR3: TGTGCCAGCAGTACCCTCAGACTAGCGTTAAGTGAGCAGTTCTTC. The encoded protein is CASSTLRLALSEQFF.

CDR3 nucleotides: TGTGCCAGCAGCCCGGGGACAGGGTCTAACTATGGCTACACCTTC. Its protein is CASSPGTGSNYGYTF. V usage is TRBV5-6 and J usage is TRBJ1-2, with 9 bases that match TRBD1. The J segment lost 0 bases and the V segment lost 4 bases, leaving 4 bases of the junction unmatched. The CDR3 length is 15 residues. Germline-derived CDR1 and CDR2 are SGHDT and YYEEEE.

As for this clone: Sequence at one end of the junction differs from germline and may be a read error. The CDR3 region is CASFYRGAVF. The CDR3 coding sequence is TGCGCCAGCTTTTATCGGGGAGCTGTTTTT. The chain employs TRBV5-1 and TRBJ2-2, with D maybe TRBD2 (5 bases). The CDR3 spans 10 residues. The germline CDR1 and CDR2 sequences are SGHRS and YFSETQ. Full variable domain (outside the CDR3, taken from reference TRBV5-1 and TRBJ2-2): KAGVTQTPRYLIKTRGQQVTLSCSPISGHRSVSWYQQTPGQGLQFLFEYFSETQRNKGNFPGRFSGRQFSNSRSEMNVSTLELGDSALYLCASFYRGAVFGEGSRLTVL.

The chain is built from TRBV18 and TRBJ2-7, with TRBD1 identical over 11 bases. The CDR3 has 15 residues. From germline, CDR1 is KGHSH and CDR2 LQKENI. The V segment lost 2 bases and the J segment 4 bases; nucleotides outside the gene matches: 4. This CDR3 reads CASSPYGQGAYEQYF. CDR3 in DNA: TGTGCCAGCTCACCATACGGACAGGGGGCATACGAGCAGTACTTC.

V and J are TRBV7-3 and TRBJ2-3; TRBD2 matches 10 bases. Germline V CDR1 and CDR2: SGHTA, FQGTGA. V lost 3 bases to trimming and J lost 2 bases; unmatched junction nucleotides: 2. CDR3 length: 15 amino acids. The CDR3 nucleotides read TGTGCCAGCAGCTTCCTAGCGGGGGACACAGATACGCAGTATTTT. Its protein product is CASSFLAGDTDTQYF. Drawing the rest from reference TRBV7-3 and TRBJ2-3, the complete variable domain is GAGVSQTPSNKVTEKGKYVELRCDPISGHTALYWYRQSLGQGPEFLIYFQGTGAADDSGLPNDRFFAVRPEGSVSTLKIQRTERGDSAVYLCASSFLAGDTDTQYFGPGTRLTVL.

V gene TRBV6-5 combines with J gene TRBJ2-7; 11 bases map to TRBD2. V lost 2 bases to trimming and J lost 3 bases; unmatched junction nucleotides: 3. CDR3 length: 15 amino acids. Germline values: CDR1 MNHEY, CDR2 SVGAGI. This CDR3 is CASSYGTSGLYEQYF. CDR3 sequence (DNA): TGTGCCAGCAGTTACGGGACTAGCGGCCTCTACGAGCAGTACTTC.

The chain couples TRBV6-5 to TRBJ2-3; D gene uncertain. This CDR3 is 12 amino acids long. Per germline, CDR1 MNHEY and CDR2 SVGAGI. The V end lost 8 bases, the J end lost 6 bases, and 12 bases lay between the germline ends. CDR3 DNA sequence: TGTGCCAGCGGGCCCTGGGTTGATACGCAGTATTTT. It translates to CASGPWVDTQYF.

The chain employs TRBV9 and TRBJ2-1; 11 bases line up with TRBD1. Germline CDR1 is SGDLS and CDR2 is YYNGEE. The J segment lost 0 bases and the V segment lost 3 bases, leaving 2 bases of the junction unmatched. CDR3 length: 16 residues. CDR3 nucleotide sequence: TGTGCCAGCAGCGGGACAGGGGGCGTCTCCTACAATGAGCAGTTCTTC. Its protein product is CASSGTGGVSYNEQFF.

The chain combines TRBV9 with TRBJ1-1, with 7 bases aligning to TRBD1. Germline trimming cut 3 bases from V and 5 bases from J; bases unmatched to any gene: 1. Germline CDR1 SGDLS, CDR2 YYNGEE. The CDR3 is made up of 12 amino acids. The CDR3 reads CASSGQGTEAFF. CDR3 in DNA: TGTGCCAGCAGCGGACAGGGAACTGAAGCTTTCTTT.

This clone was counted a few times. The chain employs TRBV2 and TRBJ2-7, with 10 bases matching TRBD1. V lost 3 bases to trimming and J lost 3 bases; unmatched junction nucleotides: 2. The CDR3 spans 14 residues. CDR1 is SNHLY, CDR2 FYNNEI, per germline. In nucleotides, the CDR3 is TGTGCCAGCAGTGACCGGGACAGGGGCTACGAGCAGTACTTC. Amino acids: CASSDRDRGYEQYF.

The CDR3 spells CASSVQGAMATDTQYF. The CDR3 coding sequence is TGCGCCAGCAGCGTACAGGGGGCGATGGCCACAGATACGCAGTATTTT. The V call is TRBV5-1, the J call TRBJ2-3; 9 positions agree with TRBD1. CDR3 length: 16 amino acids. CDR1 and CDR2 (germline): SGHRS, YFSETQ. V was clipped by 4 bases and J by 2 bases; unmatched bases: 8.

The chain employs TRBV5-1 and TRBJ1-5; 7 nucleotides align to TRBD1. V lost 4 bases and J lost 8; bases outside the gene matches: 6. The CDR3 contains 13 residues. Germline assignment: CDR1 SGHRS and CDR2 YFSETQ. The CDR3 DNA sequence: TGCGCCAGCAGCCAACAGGGGAAGGAGCCCCAGCATTTT. Protein: CASSQQGKEPQHF.

This clone has just one count. The chain has TRBV13 and TRBJ1-3, with 7 bases fitting TRBD1. The junction had 4 bases not matched to a gene; V was cut back by 5 bases and J by 0 bases. Per germline, CDR1 PRHDT and CDR2 FYEKMQ (reference sequence). This CDR3 contains 15 residues. CDR3 nucleotide sequence: TGTGCCAGCAGCGAAACAGGGGTCTCTGGAAACACCATATATTTT. This sequence encodes CASSETGVSGNTIYF.

This sequence joins TRBV11-1 and TRBJ2-1; TRBD2 might be the D (5 bases). Per the germline V gene, CDR1 is SGHAT and CDR2 is FQDESV (reference sequence). Trimming took off 3 bases at V and 8 bases at J, with 14 bases between the two ends. This CDR3 has 14 residues. CDR3 DNA sequence: TGTGCCAGCAGCTTTTTGTTCGGAGGCGATGAGCAGTTCTTC. It yields the protein CASSFLFGGDEQFF.

This clone was counted a single time. The chain recombines TRBV3-1 (or the pseudogene TRBV3-2) with TRBJ1-1; 9 positions match TRBD1. The V and J ends lost 1 base and 4 bases, in that order; junction bases with no gene match: 1. Germline CDR1 LGHDT, CDR2 YNNKEL (reference sequence). This CDR3 region has 14 residues. For the CDR3, the DNA is TGTGCCAGCAGCCAAGGGGGACAGGGCACTGAAGCTTTCTTT. Encoded protein: CASSQGGQGTEAFF.

The chain recombines TRBV14 with TRBJ2-7, with 7 bases that match TRBD2. CDR1 SGHDN and CDR2 FVKESK come from the germline V gene. This CDR3 contains 15 residues. The V segment lost 2 bases and the J segment 5 bases; nucleotides outside the gene matches: 9. CDR3: CASSQLGLESDEQYF. CDR3 DNA: TGTGCCAGCAGCCAACTAGGACTAGAGAGTGACGAGCAGTACTTC. The complete variable domain, with remaining parts taken from reference TRBV14 and TRBJ2-7, reads EAGVTQFPSHSVIEKGQTVTLRCDPISGHDNLYWYRRVMGKEIKFLLHFVKESKQDESGMPNNRFLAERTGGTYSTLKVQPAELEDSGVYFCASSQLGLESDEQYFGPGTRLTVT.